This is a list of T cell receptor beta chains from one sample in a study of CD8+ T cells in alopecia areata. The table came from immunoSEQ multiplex PCR; TCRdb's copy has only in-frame clones and leaves some out. Seen here are around 65,000 clones, about 45% observed once, and the top ten hold roughly 15%. This sample comprised CD8+ T cells sorted from blood, obtained at week 0. These receptors were obtained from a human donor with alopecia areata. The CDR3 runs from the conserved cysteine through the conserved F or W. Fields, in order: V gene, D gene, J gene, clone size, CDR3 DNA, CDR3 protein. D genes are given only for firm matches. Some rows have no size entry. The others give once, few or many, or a class for an expanded clone.

v_gene: TRBV7-6
d_gene: -
j_gene: TRBJ2-7
abundance: -
CDR3nt: TGTGCCAGCAGCTTGACGGACAGCTCCTACGAGCAGTACTTC
CDR3aa: CASSLTDSSYEQYF

v_gene: TRBV30
d_gene: TRBD1
j_gene: TRBJ2-7
abundance: -
CDR3nt: TGTGCCTGGGCCAGGGACAGGGGGGACGAGCAGTACTTC
CDR3aa: CAWARDRGDEQYF

v_gene: TRBV27
d_gene: TRBD1
j_gene: TRBJ1-6
abundance: -
CDR3nt: TGTGCCAGCAGTTTTTCTGACAGGGATTTACACTTT
CDR3aa: CASSFSDRDLHF

v_gene: TRBV4-1
d_gene: -
j_gene: TRBJ1-1
abundance: -
CDR3nt: TGCGCCAGCAGCCAAGCCTACGACGCAACTGAAGCTTTCTTT
CDR3aa: CASSQAYDATEAFF

v_gene: TRBV30
d_gene: TRBD1
j_gene: TRBJ2-7
abundance: -
CDR3nt: TGTGCCTGGAGTGTGGGACAGGGGGCGGTCGAGCAGTACTTC
CDR3aa: CAWSVGQGAVEQYF

v_gene: TRBV6-5
d_gene: TRBD2
j_gene: TRBJ2-7
abundance: few
CDR3nt: TGTGCCAGCAGTGGACTAGCGGGAGGTAGCGAGCAGTACTTC
CDR3aa: CASSGLAGGSEQYF

v_gene: TRBV9
d_gene: -
j_gene: TRBJ2-7
abundance: -
CDR3nt: TGTGCCAGCAGCGTAGAATGGGACAACTACGAGCAGTACTTC
CDR3aa: CASSVEWDNYEQYF

v_gene: TRBV13
d_gene: -
j_gene: TRBJ2-5
abundance: -
CDR3nt: TGTGCCAGCAGCTTAGGCAGTCGGGGCGGGGAGACCCAGTACTTC
CDR3aa: CASSLGSRGGETQYF

v_gene: TRBV4-1
d_gene: TRBD2
j_gene: TRBJ2-1
abundance: -
CDR3nt: TGCGCCAGCAGCCCCAGATCGCAGAACCCTTTAGCGGGCCCCAATGAGCAGTTCTTC
CDR3aa: CASSPRSQNPLAGPNEQFF

v_gene: TRBV29-1
d_gene: -
j_gene: TRBJ2-2
abundance: few
CDR3nt: TGCAGCGTTGGGAATAGTGACACCGGGGAGCTGTTTTTT
CDR3aa: CSVGNSDTGELFF

v_gene: TRBV6-6
d_gene: -
j_gene: TRBJ1-4
abundance: -
CDR3nt: TGTGCCAGCAGTCCACCCAGCGGGGCGGGAGAAAAACTGTTTTTT
CDR3aa: CASSPPSGAGEKLFF

v_gene: TRBV29-1
d_gene: -
j_gene: TRBJ1-1
abundance: -
CDR3nt: TGCAGCGTTGGGACCCCCAGTGGGGGCACTGAAGCTTTCTTT
CDR3aa: CSVGTPSGGTEAFF

v_gene: TRBV13
d_gene: -
j_gene: TRBJ2-1
abundance: many
CDR3nt: TGTGCCAGCAGCTTAGAAGGGTTCTACAATGAGCAGTTCTTC
CDR3aa: CASSLEGFYNEQFF

v_gene: TRBV5-4
d_gene: TRBD1
j_gene: TRBJ2-3
abundance: -
CDR3nt: TGTGCCTACTATGGTTCGGGACAGGGGAAATATACGCAGTATTTT
CDR3aa: CAYYGSGQGKYTQYF

v_gene: TRBV2
d_gene: -
j_gene: TRBJ2-7
abundance: -
CDR3nt: TGTGCCAGCAGACCGACACACTCCTACGAGCAGTACTTC
CDR3aa: CASRPTHSYEQYF

v_gene: TRBV7-2
d_gene: TRBD1
j_gene: TRBJ2-3
abundance: -
CDR3nt: TGTGCCAGCAGCCTCCCGGATAGGCAGGGGGTCGGAGATACGCAGTATTTT
CDR3aa: CASSLPDRQGVGDTQYF

v_gene: TRBV9
d_gene: -
j_gene: TRBJ2-1
abundance: -
CDR3nt: TGTGCCAGCAGCGACCAGTGGGATGAGCAGTTCTTC
CDR3aa: CASSDQWDEQFF